This T cell receptor beta chain was documented in a study of T cells in Graves' hyperthyroidism and ophthalmopathy. Overall study results and limits: Within blood appeared most thyroid clonotypes that had expanded above 0.001.

V lost 7 bases, J lost 0 bases, and 13 bases lay in between. Looked up from germline, CDR1 is SGHRS and CDR2 is YFSETQ. The CDR3 is 14 residues long. Of note for this clonotype: The antigen remains unidentified.

The CDR3 regions of TCR beta were amplified from RNA transcripts. The TCR CDR3 was amplified in a first-round RT-PCR using the HTBI primer set. TCRdb passed the multiplex PCR reads through MiXCR, listing each CDR3 protein once. Among hundreds of thousands of distinct CDR3 sequences, over 15% were seen once, and the ten largest hold about 20%. Absent ophthalmopathy progression within 18 months defined stable Graves' hyperthyroidism. The hyperthyroidism patients had all been newly diagnosed, and their disease duration was under 2 months. Their ages ranged from 18 to 65 years. The source of the PBMCs was over 8.5 ml of fresh peripheral blood.

The origin of this receptor is a young woman with Graves' hyperthyroidism. The V gene is TRBV5-1, the J gene TRBJ1-2; D unresolved. Sequenced sample: blood. CDR3 region: CASGPGEANYGYTF. CDR3 nucleotides: TGCGCCAGCGGCCCCGGGGAGGCTAACTATGGCTACACCTTC.